This TCR beta chain was obtained from a study of T cells in Graves' hyperthyroidism and ophthalmopathy. This clonotype was observed at least ten times. The antigen is undetermined. It was RNA transcripts that yielded the amplified TCR beta CDR3 regions. HTBI primers were used for first-round RT-PCR of the TCR CDR3. TCRdb re-derived calls from the multiplex PCR reads in MiXCR, one entry per CDR3 protein. Of about 200,000 distinct CDR3 sequences in the sample, about a sixth are singletons; the top ten hold about 45%. Germline V CDR1 and CDR2: SGHRS, YFSETQ. V was trimmed by 0 bases and J by 3 bases, leaving 20 bases between them. The CDR3 extends over 18 amino acids. Study results and caveats: Among thyroid clonotypes expanded above 0.001, most also appeared in blood. From stable hyperthyroidism, ophthalmopathy was set apart by a 13 V-J model.

Sequencing was done on a sample of blood. The chain combines TRBV5-1 with TRBJ2-3; possible D gene TRBD2, 6 bases. This receptor was obtained from a man in his forties with Graves' hyperthyroidism. CDR3 amino acids: CASSLARAEEGSTDTQYF. Here the CDR3 DNA reads TGCGCCAGCAGCTTGGCCCGGGCGGAGGAGGGGTCAACAGATACGCAGTATTTT.